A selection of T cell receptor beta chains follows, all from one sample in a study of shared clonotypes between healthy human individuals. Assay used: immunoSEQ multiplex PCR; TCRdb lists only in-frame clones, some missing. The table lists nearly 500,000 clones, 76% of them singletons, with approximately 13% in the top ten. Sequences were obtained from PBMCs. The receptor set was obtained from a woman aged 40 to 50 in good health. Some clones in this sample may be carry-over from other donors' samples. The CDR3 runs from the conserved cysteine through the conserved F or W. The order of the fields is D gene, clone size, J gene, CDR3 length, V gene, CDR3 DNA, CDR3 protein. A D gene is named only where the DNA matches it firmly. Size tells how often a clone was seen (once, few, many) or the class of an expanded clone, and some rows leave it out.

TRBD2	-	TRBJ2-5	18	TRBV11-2	TGTGCCAGCAGCTTAGCCCCCCGACTAGCGGGAGGAAAAGAGACCCAGTACTTC	CASSLAPRLAGGKETQYF
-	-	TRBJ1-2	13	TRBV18	TGTGCCAGCTCACCAAGGGACGGGGATGGCTACACCTTC	CASSPRDGDGYTF
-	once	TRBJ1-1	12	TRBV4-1	TGCGCCAGCAGCCAAGGGGGCCCTGAAGCTTTCTTT	CASSQGGPEAFF
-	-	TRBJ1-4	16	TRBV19	TGTGCCAGTCTCAGATCGGGGGCCGCTGGTAATGAAAAACTGTTTTTT	CASLRSGAAGNEKLFF
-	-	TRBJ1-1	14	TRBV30	TGTGCCTGGAGTGTAACAATACAGGGCACTGAAGCTTTCTTT	CAWSVTIQGTEAFF
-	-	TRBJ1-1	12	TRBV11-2	TGTGCCAGCAGCCGTGGGACCCTTCAAGCTTTCTTT	CASSRGTLQAFF
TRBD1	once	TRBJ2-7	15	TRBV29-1	TGCAGCGTGGAAACCCGGGACAGGGGTTTCTACGAGCAGTACTTC	CSVETRDRGFYEQYF
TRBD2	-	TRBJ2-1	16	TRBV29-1	TGCAGCGTCGAAGAACGGGACTACTATATAAGGGATGGGCAGTTCTTC	CSVEERDYYIRDGQFF
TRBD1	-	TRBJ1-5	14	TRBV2	TGTGCCAGCAGTTGGGACAGCTTTAATCAGCCCCAGCATTTT	CASSWDSFNQPQHF
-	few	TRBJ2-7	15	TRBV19	TGTGCCAGTAGTTTCACCGGGACACTCGCCTACGAGCAGTACTTC	CASSFTGTLAYEQYF
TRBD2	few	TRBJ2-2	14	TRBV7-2	TGTGCCAGCAGCTACACTAGCGGCACCGGGGAGCTGTTTTTT	CASSYTSGTGELFF
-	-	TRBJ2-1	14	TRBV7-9	TGTGCCAGCAACCCCCCGGCAGGGTCTAATGAGCAGTTCTTC	CASNPPAGSNEQFF
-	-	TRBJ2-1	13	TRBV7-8	TGTGCCAGCAGCTTAAGAATTACGCCTGAGCAGTTCTTC	CASSLRITPEQFF
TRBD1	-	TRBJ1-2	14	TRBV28	TGTGCCAGCAGTCTCGGGACAGTCGGCTATGGCTACACCTTC	CASSLGTVGYGYTF
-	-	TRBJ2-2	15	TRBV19	TGTGCCAGTAGTAACGTCCCCAGGGCGCAAAGGGAGCTGTTTTTT	CASSNVPRAQRELFF
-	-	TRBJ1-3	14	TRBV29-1	TGCAGCGCACGTAGCGGGCTGAGTGGAAACACCATATATTTT	CSARSGLSGNTIYF
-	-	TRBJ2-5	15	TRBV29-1	TGCAGCGTTGAAGATCCCCAGAAGGGGAAAGTAAGCCAGTACTTC	CSVEDPQKGKVSQYF
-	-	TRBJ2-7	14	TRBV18	TGTGCCAGCTCTCCTAGGACAGCTTCCTACGAGCAGTACTTC	CASSPRTASYEQYF
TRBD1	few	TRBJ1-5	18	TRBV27	TGTGCCAGCAGTTTCTTCGGACAGGGACGAACCCTCAATCAGCCCCAGCATTTT	CASSFFGQGRTLNQPQHF
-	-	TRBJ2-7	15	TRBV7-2	TGTGCCAGCAGCCCCTCCGGGTGGGGGGCCTACGAGCAGTACTTC	CASSPSGWGAYEQYF
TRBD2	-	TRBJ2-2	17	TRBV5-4	TGTGCCAGCAGCCATGGACTAGCGGGAGAACGGACCGGGGAGCTGTTTTTT	CASSHGLAGERTGELFF
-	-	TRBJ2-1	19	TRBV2	TGTGCCAGCGAAGGTGGCCTAGGGTTCAAGCCCTCGCTTATCAATGAGCAGTTCTTC	CASEGGLGFKPSLINEQFF
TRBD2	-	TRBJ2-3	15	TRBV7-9	TGTGCCAGCAGCTTAGAGGGCGGGAGGGCAGATACGCAGTATTTT	CASSLEGGRADTQYF
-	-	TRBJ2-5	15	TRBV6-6	TGTGCCAGCAGTTACTCGGCGGGACTGCAAGAGACCCAGTACTTC	CASSYSAGLQETQYF
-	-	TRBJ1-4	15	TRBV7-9	TGTGCCAGCAGCTTAGAGTGGGGGACTAATGAAAAACTGTTTTTT	CASSLEWGTNEKLFF
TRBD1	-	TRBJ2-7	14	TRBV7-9	TGTGCCAGCAGCTTAGGCACAGGGGGCCACGAGCAGTACTTC	CASSLGTGGHEQYF
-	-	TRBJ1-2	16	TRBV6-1	TGTGCCAGCAGTGCCCGGGACCGCTATTCCCAAAGAGGCTACACCTTC	CASSARDRYSQRGYTF
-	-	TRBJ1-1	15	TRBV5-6	TGTGCCAGCAGCTTGGGGCTAACGGGGTACACTGAAGCTTTCTTT	CASSLGLTGYTEAFF
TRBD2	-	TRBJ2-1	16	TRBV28	TGTGCCAGCAGTTTGGGACTAGCGGGAATCAACAATGAGCAGTTCTTC	CASSLGLAGINNEQFF
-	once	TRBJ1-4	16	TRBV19	TGTGCCAGTAGTATTCCTGGCGATGCAACTAATGAAAAACTGTTTTTT	CASSIPGDATNEKLFF
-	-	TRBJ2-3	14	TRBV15	TGTGCCACCAGCAGAGGGTTAGCGTCAGATACGCAGTATTTT	CATSRGLASDTQYF
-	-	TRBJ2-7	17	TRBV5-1	TGCGCCAGCAGCTTGGACCCCCATGCGGGGAACTCCTACGAGCAGTACTTC	CASSLDPHAGNSYEQYF
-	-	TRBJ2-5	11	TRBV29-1	TGCAGCGCCGCTAAGAAAGAGACCCAGTACTTC	CSAAKKETQYF
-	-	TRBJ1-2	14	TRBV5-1	TGCGCCAGCAGCCCCCAGGGTGGGAACTATGGCTACACCTTC	CASSPQGGNYGYTF
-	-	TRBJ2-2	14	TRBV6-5	TGTGCCAGCAGTTACCCCGGAGTGACCGGGGAGCTGTTTTTT	CASSYPGVTGELFF
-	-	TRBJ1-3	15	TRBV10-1	TGCGCCAGCAGTGATACCGGGACACCTGGAAACACCATATATTTT	CASSDTGTPGNTIYF
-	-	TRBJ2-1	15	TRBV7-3	TGTGCCAGCAGCTTAGGTGGCAGGGGCCTAGAGGAGCAGTTCTTC	CASSLGGRGLEEQFF
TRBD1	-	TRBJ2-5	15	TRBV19	TGTGCCAGTAGAGAGACAGGGGGAGGGAGAGAGACCCAGTACTTC	CASRETGGGRETQYF
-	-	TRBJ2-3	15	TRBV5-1	TGCGCCAGCGTACCCTTATTTACTAGCACAGATACGCAGTATTTT	CASVPLFTSTDTQYF
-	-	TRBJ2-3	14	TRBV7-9	TGTGCCAGCAGCTTAGTACCCAACCCCGATACGCAGTATTTT	CASSLVPNPDTQYF
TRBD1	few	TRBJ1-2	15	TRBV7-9	TGTGCCAGCAGCTCCCACAGGGGGCGCGGGGGTGGCTACACCTTC	CASSSHRGRGGGYTF
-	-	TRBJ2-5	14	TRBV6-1	TGTGCCAACAGTGATGGGACGGAGCAAGAGACCCAGTACTTC	CANSDGTEQETQYF
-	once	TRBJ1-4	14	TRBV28	TGTGCCAGCAGTCCCCCGGGACGGCTGGAAAAACTGTTTTTT	CASSPPGRLEKLFF
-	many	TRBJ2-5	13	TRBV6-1	TGTGCCAGCATTCGGGCATTTTCCGAGACCCAGTACTTC	CASIRAFSETQYF
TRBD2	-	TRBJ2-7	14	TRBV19	TGTGCCAGTAGTTTCGGGACTACGTCCTACGAGCAGTACTTC	CASSFGTTSYEQYF
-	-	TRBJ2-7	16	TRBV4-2	TGTGCCAGCAGCCAAGGTGGACTCGGACTGGAACACGAGCAGTACTTC	CASSQGGLGLEHEQYF
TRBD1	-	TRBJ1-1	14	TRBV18	TGTGCCAGCTCACCTACAGGGGCGGACACTGAAGCTTTCTTT	CASSPTGADTEAFF
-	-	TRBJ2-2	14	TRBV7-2	TGTGCCAGCAGCTTGCCTTCTAGTGTCGGGGAGCTGTTTTTT	CASSLPSSVGELFF
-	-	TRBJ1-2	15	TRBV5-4	TGTGCCAGCAGCTTGCGGGGGCTGGGATTCGATGGCTACACCTTC	CASSLRGLGFDGYTF